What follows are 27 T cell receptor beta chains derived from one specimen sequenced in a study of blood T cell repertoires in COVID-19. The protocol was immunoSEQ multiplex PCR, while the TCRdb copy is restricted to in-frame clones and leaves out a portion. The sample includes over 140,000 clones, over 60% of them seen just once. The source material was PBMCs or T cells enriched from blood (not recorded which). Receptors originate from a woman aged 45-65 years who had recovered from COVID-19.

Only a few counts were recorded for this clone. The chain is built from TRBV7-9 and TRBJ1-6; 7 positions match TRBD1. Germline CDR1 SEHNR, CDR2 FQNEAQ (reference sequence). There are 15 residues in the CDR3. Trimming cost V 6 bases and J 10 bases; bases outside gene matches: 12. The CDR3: CASRKSTGVGSPLHF. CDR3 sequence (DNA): TGTGCCAGCAGGAAATCCACAGGGGTTGGCTCACCCCTCCACTTT.

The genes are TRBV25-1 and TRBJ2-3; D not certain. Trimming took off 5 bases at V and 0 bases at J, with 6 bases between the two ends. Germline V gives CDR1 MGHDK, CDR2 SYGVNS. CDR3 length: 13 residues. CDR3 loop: CASSPSSTDTQYF. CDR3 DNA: TGTGCCAGCAGTCCTAGTAGCACAGATACGCAGTATTTT.

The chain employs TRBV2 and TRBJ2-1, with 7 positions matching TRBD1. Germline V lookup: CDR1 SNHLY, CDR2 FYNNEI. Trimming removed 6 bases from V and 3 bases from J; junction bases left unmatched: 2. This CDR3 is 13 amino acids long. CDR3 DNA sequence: TGTGCCAGCAGCGGGGACAGCTACAATGAGCAGTTCTTC. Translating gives CASSGDSYNEQFF.

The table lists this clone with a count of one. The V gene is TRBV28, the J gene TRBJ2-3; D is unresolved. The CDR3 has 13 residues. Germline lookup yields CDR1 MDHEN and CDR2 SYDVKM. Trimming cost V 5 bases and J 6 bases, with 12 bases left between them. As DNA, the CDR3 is TGTGCCAGCAGTAACAGTTTTAGGGATACGCAGTATTTT. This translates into CASSNSFRDTQYF.

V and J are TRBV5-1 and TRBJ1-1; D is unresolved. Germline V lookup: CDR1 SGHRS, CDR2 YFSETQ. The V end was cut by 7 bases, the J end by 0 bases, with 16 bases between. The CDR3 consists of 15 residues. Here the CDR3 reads CASSPRAGMNTEAFF. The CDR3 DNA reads TGCGCCAGCTCTCCGAGGGCCGGTATGAACACTGAAGCTTTCTTT.

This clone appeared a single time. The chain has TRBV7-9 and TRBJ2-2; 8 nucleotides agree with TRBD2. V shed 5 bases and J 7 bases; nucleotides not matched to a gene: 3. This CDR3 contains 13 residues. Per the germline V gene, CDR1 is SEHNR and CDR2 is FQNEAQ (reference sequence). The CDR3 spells CASSVSGNGELFF. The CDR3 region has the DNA TGTGCCAGCAGCGTTAGCGGGAACGGGGAGCTGTTTTTT.

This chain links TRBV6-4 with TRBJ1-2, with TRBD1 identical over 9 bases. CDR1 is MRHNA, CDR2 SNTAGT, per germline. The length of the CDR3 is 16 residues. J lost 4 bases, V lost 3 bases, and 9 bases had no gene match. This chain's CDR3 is CASSDSPGQGGYGYTF. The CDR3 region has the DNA TGTGCCAGCAGTGATTCACCGGGACAGGGTGGCTATGGCTACACCTTC.

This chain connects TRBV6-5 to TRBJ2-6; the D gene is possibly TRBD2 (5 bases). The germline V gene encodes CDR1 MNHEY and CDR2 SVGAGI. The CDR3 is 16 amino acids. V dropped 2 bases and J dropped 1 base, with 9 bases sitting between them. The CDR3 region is CASSYPTGSGANVLTF. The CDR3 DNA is TGTGCCAGCAGTTACCCGACGGGGTCTGGGGCCAACGTCCTGACTTTC.

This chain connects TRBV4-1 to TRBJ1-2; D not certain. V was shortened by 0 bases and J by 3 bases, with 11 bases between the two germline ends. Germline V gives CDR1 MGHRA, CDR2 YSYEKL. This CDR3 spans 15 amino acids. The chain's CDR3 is CASSQERAGYYGYTF. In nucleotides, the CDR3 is TGCGCCAGCAGCCAAGAGAGGGCAGGTTACTATGGCTACACCTTC.

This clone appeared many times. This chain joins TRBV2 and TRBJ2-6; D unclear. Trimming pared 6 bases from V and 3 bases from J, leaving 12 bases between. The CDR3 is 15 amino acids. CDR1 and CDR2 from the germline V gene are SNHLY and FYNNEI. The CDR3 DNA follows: TGTGCCAGCAGATCCGGGTTCAGTGGGGCCAACGTCCTGACTTTC. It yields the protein CASRSGFSGANVLTF.

The CDR3 region is CASRKGLAGELNEQFF. Written as DNA, the CDR3 is TGTGCCAGCAGGAAGGGACTAGCGGGAGAGTTGAATGAGCAGTTCTTC. J is TRBJ2-1 and V is TRBV2; TRBD2 agrees at 14 bases. The CDR3 runs to 16 residues. V dropped 6 bases and J dropped 7; count of bases not matched to a gene: 8. CDR1 and CDR2 from the germline V gene are SNHLY and FYNNEI.

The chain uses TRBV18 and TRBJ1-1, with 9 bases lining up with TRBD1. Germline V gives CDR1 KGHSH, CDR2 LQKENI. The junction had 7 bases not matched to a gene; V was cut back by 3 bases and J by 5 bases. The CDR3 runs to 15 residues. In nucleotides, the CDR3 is TGTGCCAGCTCACCCCGGACAGGGGAGGAGACTGAAGCTTTCTTT. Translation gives CASSPRTGEETEAFF.

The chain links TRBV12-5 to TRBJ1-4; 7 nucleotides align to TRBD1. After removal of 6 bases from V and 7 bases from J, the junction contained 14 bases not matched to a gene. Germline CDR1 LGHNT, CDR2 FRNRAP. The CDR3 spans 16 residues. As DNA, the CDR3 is TGTGCTAGTGGGCGACAGGGCGAGGGCAGGGGTGAAAAACTGTTTTTT. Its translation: CASGRQGEGRGEKLFF.

The CDR3: CATGGRVNQPQHF. In nucleotides, the CDR3 is TGTGCCACCGGCGGGAGGGTCAATCAGCCCCAGCATTTT. The V and J genes are TRBV28 and TRBJ1-5; D is unclear. V was shortened by 10 bases and J by 3 bases, with 13 bases between the two germline ends. The CDR3 loop spans 13 amino acids. Germline loops: CDR1 MDHEN, CDR2 SYDVKM.

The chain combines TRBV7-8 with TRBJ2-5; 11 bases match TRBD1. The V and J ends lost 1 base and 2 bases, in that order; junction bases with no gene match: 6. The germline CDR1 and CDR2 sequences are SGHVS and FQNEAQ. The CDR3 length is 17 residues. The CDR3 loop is CASSLVRGQGAQETQYF. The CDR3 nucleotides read TGTGCCAGCAGCTTAGTTCGAGGACAGGGGGCGCAAGAGACCCAGTACTTC.

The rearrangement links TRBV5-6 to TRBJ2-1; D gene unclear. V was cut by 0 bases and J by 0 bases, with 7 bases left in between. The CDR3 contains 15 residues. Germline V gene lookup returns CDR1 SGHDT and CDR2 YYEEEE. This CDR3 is CASSLDGSSYNEQFF. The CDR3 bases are TGTGCCAGCAGCTTGGACGGTAGCTCCTACAATGAGCAGTTCTTC.

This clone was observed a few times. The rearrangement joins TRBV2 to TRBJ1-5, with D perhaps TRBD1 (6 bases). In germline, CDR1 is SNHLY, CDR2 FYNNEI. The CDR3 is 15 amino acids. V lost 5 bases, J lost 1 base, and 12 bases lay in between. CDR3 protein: CASSTGTTSNQPQHF. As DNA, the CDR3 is TGTGCCAGCAGTACCGGGACAACAAGCAATCAGCCCCAGCATTTT.

This CDR3 is CSASALAGETQYF. In nucleotides, the CDR3 is TGCAGTGCTAGTGCACTAGCGGGAGAGACCCAGTACTTC. The genes are TRBV20-1 and TRBJ2-5; 9 bases match TRBD2. Germline values: CDR1 DFQATT, CDR2 SNEGSKA (reference sequence). V lost 3 bases, J lost 4 bases, and 3 bases stayed unmatched. CDR3 size: 13 residues.

DNA for the CDR3: TGTGCCAGCAGCTCCCGAAGGGGCGGGGGGGTAGAAGAGACCCAGTACTTC. Translation: CASSSRRGGGVEETQYF. The V gene is TRBV7-2, the J gene TRBJ2-5, with 9 bases that match TRBD2. The J segment lost 3 bases and the V segment lost 4 bases, leaving 12 bases of the junction unmatched. Germline loops: CDR1 SGHTA, CDR2 FQGNSA. The CDR3 consists of 17 residues.

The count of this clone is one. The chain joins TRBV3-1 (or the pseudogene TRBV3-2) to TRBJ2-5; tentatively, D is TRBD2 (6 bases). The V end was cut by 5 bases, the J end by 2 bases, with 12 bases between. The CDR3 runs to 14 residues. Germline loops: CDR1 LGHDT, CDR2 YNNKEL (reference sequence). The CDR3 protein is CASSAGRGQETQYF. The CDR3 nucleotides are TGTGCCAGCAGCGCGGGACGAGGACAAGAGACCCAGTACTTC.

Here the CDR3 reads CASSPGGTGVNTIYF. CDR3 nucleotides: TGTGCCAGCTCACCAGGCGGGACAGGGGTAAACACCATATATTTT. The chain uses TRBV18 and TRBJ1-3; 10 bases match TRBD1. Germline CDR1 reads KGHSH; CDR2 reads LQKENI. J was trimmed by 6 bases and V by 2 bases; bases with no gene match: 4. The CDR3 length is 15 residues.

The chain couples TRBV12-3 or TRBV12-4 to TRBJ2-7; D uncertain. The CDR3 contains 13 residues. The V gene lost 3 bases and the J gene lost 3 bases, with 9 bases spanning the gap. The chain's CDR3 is CASSLSQIYEQYF. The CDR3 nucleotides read TGTGCCAGCAGTTTGTCCCAAATCTACGAGCAGTACTTC.

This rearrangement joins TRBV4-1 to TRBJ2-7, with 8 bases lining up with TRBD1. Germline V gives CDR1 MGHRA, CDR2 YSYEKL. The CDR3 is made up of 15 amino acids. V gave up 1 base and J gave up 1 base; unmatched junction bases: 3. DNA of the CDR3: TGCGCCAGCAGCCAAGTCCAGGGGGCATCCTACGAGCAGTACTTC. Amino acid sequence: CASSQVQGASYEQYF.

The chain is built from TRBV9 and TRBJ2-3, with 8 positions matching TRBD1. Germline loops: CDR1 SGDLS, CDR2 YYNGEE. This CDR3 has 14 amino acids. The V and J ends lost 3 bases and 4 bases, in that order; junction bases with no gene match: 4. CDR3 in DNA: TGTGCCAGCAGCGACGACAGGGGATCAGATACGCAGTATTTT. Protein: CASSDDRGSDTQYF.

The DNA of the CDR3 is TGTGCCAGCAGCAAAGTCAGCGGGGGGGCCTACAATGAGCAGTTCTTC. This translates into CASSKVSGGAYNEQFF. This sequence joins TRBV9 and TRBJ2-1; TRBD2 agrees at 10 bases. The J segment lost 2 bases and the V segment lost 4 bases, leaving 6 bases of the junction unmatched. The V gene's germline CDR1 is SGDLS and CDR2 YYNGEE. The CDR3 extends over 16 amino acids.

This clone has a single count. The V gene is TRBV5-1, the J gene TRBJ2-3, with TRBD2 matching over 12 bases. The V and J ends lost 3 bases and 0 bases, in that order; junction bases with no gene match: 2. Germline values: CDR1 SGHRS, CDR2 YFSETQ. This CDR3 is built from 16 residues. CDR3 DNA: TGCGCCAGCAGCTCAACTAGCGGGGGGAGCACAGATACGCAGTATTTT. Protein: CASSSTSGGSTDTQYF.

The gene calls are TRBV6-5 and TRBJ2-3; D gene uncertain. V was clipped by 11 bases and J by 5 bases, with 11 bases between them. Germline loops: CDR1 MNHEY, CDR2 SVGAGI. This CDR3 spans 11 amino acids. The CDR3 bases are TGTGCCGCGTCACTCGAAGATACGCAGTATTTT. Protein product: CAASLEDTQYF.